A selection of T cell receptor beta chains follows, all from one sample in a study of T cells in Graves' hyperthyroidism and ophthalmopathy. Each CDR3 protein is one row after TCRdb ran MiXCR on the multiplex PCR reads. The sample shows roughly 260,000 distinct CDR3 sequences, 13% to 15% of them seen only once. Input material: blood. Receptors originate from a woman in her forties with Graves' hyperthyroidism that later progressed to Graves' ophthalmopathy. Both conserved end residues are part of each CDR3. A D gene is named only where the DNA matches it firmly. Size tells how often a clone was seen (once, few, many) or the class of an expanded clone, and some rows leave it out.

TRBD2	TRBJ2-3	TRBV24-1	many	TGTGCCACCAGTGATTTTTCTAGCGGGAGAACAGATACGCAGTATTTT	CATSDFSSGRTDTQYF
NA	TRBJ2-1	TRBV28	many	TGTGCCAGCAGTACGGGAGACAATGAGCAGTTCTTC	CASSTGDNEQFF
NA	TRBJ1-5	TRBV29-1	many	TGCAGCGTGGGGGACGGGGATCAGCCCCAGCATTTT	CSVGDGDQPQHF
NA	TRBJ2-1	TRBV2	many	TGTGCCATCCAGACTAGTCTTGAGCAGTTCTTC	CAIQTSLEQFF
TRBD1	TRBJ2-1	TRBV7-3	many	TGTGCCAGCAGCTCGCCCGGACAGGGCGATGAGCAGTTCTTC	CASSSPGQGDEQFF
NA	TRBJ2-1	TRBV30	few	TGTGCCTGGAGTAATCCGGGCCCCAGGTTCTTC	CAWSNPGPRFF
NA	TRBJ1-6	TRBV6-1	many	TGTGCCAGCAGCACCCGGGACACCAGTGTTTCACCCCTCCACTTT	CASSTRDTSVSPLHF
TRBD2	TRBJ2-1	TRBV12-3/TRBV12-4	many	TGTGCCAGCAGGGGGGGACTAACCACCTCCTACAATGAGCAGTTCTTC	CASRGGLTTSYNEQFF
NA	TRBJ2-5	TRBV20-1	many	TGCAGTGCTAGGGGGGGACTTTCACTAGAGACCCAGTACTTC	CSARGGLSLETQYF
TRBD1	TRBJ2-1	TRBV20-1	few	TGCAGTGCTAGGGACAGGGACGGTCGGTACAATGAGCAGTTCTTC	CSARDRDGRYNEQFF
TRBD1	TRBJ2-7	TRBV6-2/TRBV6-3	many	TGTGCCAGCAGTTACCCGAACGCCGGACAGGGCTACGAGCAGTACTTC	CASSYPNAGQGYEQYF
TRBD2	TRBJ2-1	TRBV20-1	NA	TGCAGTGCTAGAGATTCTTCTAGCGGGAGGAATGAGCAGTTCTTC	CSARDSSSGRNEQFF
TRBD2	TRBJ2-6	TRBV20-1	NA	TGCAGTGCTGGACTAGCGGGAGGGAACTCTGGGGCCAACGTCCTGACTTTC	CSAGLAGGNSGANVLTF
TRBD1	TRBJ2-7	TRBV6-1	many	TGTGCCAGCAGTGATGAGGGGGCGTCCTACGAGCAGTACTTC	CASSDEGASYEQYF
NA	TRBJ1-2	TRBV5-5	many	TGTGCCAGCAGCTTGGGACGGATCTATGGCTACACCTTC	CASSLGRIYGYTF
TRBD1	TRBJ1-2	TRBV4-1	many	TGCGCCAGCAGCCCAGGACAGGGGCTCAGTGGCTACACCTTC	CASSPGQGLSGYTF
TRBD2	TRBJ2-1	TRBV7-8	many	TGTGCCAGCAAAAACTTTGCGGGAGGGCCGGACAATGAGCAGTTCTTC	CASKNFAGGPDNEQFF
TRBD1	TRBJ2-7	TRBV19	NA	TGTGCCAGTAGCTTCGGACAGGTTAGCCCCTACGAGCAGTACTTC	CASSFGQVSPYEQYF
NA	TRBJ1-1	TRBV9	few	TGTGCCAGCAGCCCTCAGAGGGAAGCTTTCTTT	CASSPQREAFF
TRBD1	TRBJ1-1	TRBV27	NA	TGTGCCAGCAGTTCTCTCCCGGGACAGGGGAGAGGCGACACTGAAGCTTTCTTT	CASSSLPGQGRGDTEAFF
NA	TRBJ2-7	TRBV20-1	many	TGCAGTGCTAGAGTCCCTACTAGCAACGAGCAGTACTTC	CSARVPTSNEQYF
NA	TRBJ2-1	TRBV29-1	many	TGCAGCGCCCGGCCCGGGGCCAATGAGCAGTTCTTC	CSARPGANEQFF
TRBD1	TRBJ1-5	TRBV20-1	few	TGCAGTGCTCACTTCAGGGGGCTAAATCAGCCCCAGCATTTT	CSAHFRGLNQPQHF
NA	TRBJ2-7	TRBV28	NA	TGTGCCAGCAGTTTGTGGGGGGAGATCTCCTACGAGCAGTACTTC	CASSLWGEISYEQYF
TRBD1	TRBJ2-1	TRBV9	few	TGTGCCAGCAGCCGGACAGGGGGCGAATCGATCTACAATGAGCAGTTCTTC	CASSRTGGESIYNEQFF
TRBD1	TRBJ2-1	TRBV12-3/TRBV12-4	many	TGTGCCAGCAGCCTACAGGGGGCTAACTACAATGAGCAGTTCTTC	CASSLQGANYNEQFF
NA	TRBJ1-4	TRBV3-1	many	TGTGCCAGCAGCCAAAGAGGGCCGGTAAGACATGGTGAAAAACTGTTTTTT	CASSQRGPVRHGEKLFF
NA	TRBJ2-7	TRBV5-5	many	TGTGCCAGCAGCCCGTCGGGCAGGTACTACGAGCAGTACTTC	CASSPSGRYYEQYF
NA	TRBJ2-1	TRBV7-2	many	TGTGCCAGCAGCTTAGTAGCGAACTCCGGGAATGAGCAGTTCTTC	CASSLVANSGNEQFF
TRBD1	TRBJ1-2	TRBV6-5	once	TGTGCCAGCAGTTACGTGGTCAGGGGGAACTATGGCTACACCTTC	CASSYVVRGNYGYTF
TRBD2	TRBJ2-1	TRBV11-2	NA	TGTGCCAGCAGCCGAGTCGGGACTAGCGGGAGGGCAGGGGAGCAGTTCTTC	CASSRVGTSGRAGEQFF
TRBD2	TRBJ2-1	TRBV6-5	once	TGTGCCAGCAGTTACTCGTACCCTACCGCCGGGACTACCAAGGAGCAGTTCTTC	CASSYSYPTAGTTKEQFF
NA	TRBJ1-1	TRBV5-1	NA	TGCGCCAGCAGCTTAGGGTATAGCGGGCGCGGGAACACTGAAGCTTTCTTT	CASSLGYSGRGNTEAFF
NA	TRBJ1-1	TRBV19	many	TGTGCCAGTAGGCTCTGGGGGCGGAGGAACACTGAAGCTTTCTTT	CASRLWGRRNTEAFF
NA	TRBJ2-5	TRBV12-3/TRBV12-4	many	TGTGCCAGCACCTTACAGGGAGGGGAGACCCAGTACTTC	CASTLQGGETQYF
TRBD1	TRBJ2-7	TRBV27	many	TGTGCCAGCAGTCACGGGACAGGGGTTACCTACGAGCAGTACTTC	CASSHGTGVTYEQYF
TRBD2	TRBJ2-1	TRBV3-1	many	TGTGCCAGCAGCCAAGATCCCGTGACTAGCGTTCCGTTCTTC	CASSQDPVTSVPFF
TRBD1	TRBJ2-1	TRBV5-5	many	TGTGCCAGCGGAACCGGGACAGGTTCCTACAATGAGCAGTTCTTC	CASGTGTGSYNEQFF
NA	TRBJ2-7	TRBV7-8	many	TGTACCAGCAGCTTAGTTCCCACCTCCTACGAGCAGTACTTC	CTSSLVPTSYEQYF
NA	TRBJ2-5	TRBV29-1	many	TGCAGCGTTGAAGAACCCGGCTGGACCCAGTACTTC	CSVEEPGWTQYF
NA	TRBJ1-1	TRBV25-1	many	TGTGCCAGCGGTTCAGGGCAGCTGAACACTGAAGCTTTCTTT	CASGSGQLNTEAFF
NA	TRBJ2-2	TRBV18	many	TGTGCCAGCTCACCACGACCGGGACCCAACACCGGGGAGCTGTTTTTT	CASSPRPGPNTGELFF
TRBD2	TRBJ2-7	TRBV27	many	TGTGCCAGCAGCTTAGCCGGGCTAGCGGGAGGCTCCTACGAGCAGTACTTC	CASSLAGLAGGSYEQYF
NA	TRBJ1-2	TRBV28	many	TGTGCCATCCCTTCACGGGAAGGCTACACCTTC	CAIPSREGYTF
NA	TRBJ2-2	TRBV5-1	many	TGCGCCAGCAGCCAAGGCCCTGGACGCCCTAGGACCGGGGAGCTGTTTTTT	CASSQGPGRPRTGELFF
NA	TRBJ2-7	TRBV5-1	few	TGCGCCAGCAGCCCTCTGCAGGGATCCTACGAGCAGTACTTC	CASSPLQGSYEQYF
NA	TRBJ2-3	TRBV7-3	many	TGTGCCAGCAGCTTAATGGAAAGGACTGGACTGACAGATACGCAGTATTTT	CASSLMERTGLTDTQYF
TRBD1	TRBJ1-6	TRBV2	NA	TGTGCTAGCAAGGGACAGGGTAGTGGACCACCCCTCCACTTT	CASKGQGSGPPLHF
TRBD1	TRBJ1-2	TRBV7-9	NA	TGTGCCAGCAGCTTCTACAGGGACAGGGCCGGCGGCTACACCTTC	CASSFYRDRAGGYTF
TRBD1	TRBJ2-5	TRBV7-9	many	TGTGCCAGCAGGCACAGGGGGGAGGAGACCCAGTACTTC	CASRHRGEETQYF